This T cell receptor beta chain originates from a study of OX40 agonist ivuxolimab in advanced cancers. Study at large: Six ivuxolimab dose levels, 0.01 to 10 mg/kg, were given intravenously every 2 weeks. Study results and caveats: Relatively little clonal expansion, among the lowest observed, appeared in partial responders at 0.1-3.0 mg/kg. CD8+ T cells showed, on average, more clonal expansion than CD4+ cells.

The V gene's germline CDR1 is MGHRA and CDR2 YSYEKL. The ends were cut back, 3 bases at V and 0 bases at J, with 11 bases in the middle. The CDR3 is made up of 15 amino acids. The sample holds one count of this clone. The antigen remains undetermined. Sequenced by immunoSEQ multiplex PCR; TCRdb stores in-frame clones only, minus some. The sample lists 15,000 to 20,000 clones; about four fifths were seen once. This receptor was identified in an adult with an advanced solid tumor such as melanoma, head and neck, liver or kidney cancer. The sequencing here drew on CD4+ or CD8+ T cells sorted from blood, taken in a trial of the OX40 agonist ivuxolimab. The chain couples TRBV4-1 to TRBJ1-1; D is undetermined. CDR3 in DNA: TGCGCCAGCAGCCATCCCGTACCATTGAACACTGAAGCTTTCTTT. This sequence encodes CASSHPVPLNTEAFF.